This paragraph reports one TCR beta chain. The entry originates in a study of blood T cell repertoires in COVID-19. Original processing methods: Estimated nucleated cell counts came from reference gene primer amplification. Assay: immunoSEQ multiplex PCR; the TCRdb copy retains only in-frame clones and omits some. From that table come the V and J calls and clone size; the DNA was used to work out D and trimming. The repertoire includes roughly 500,000 clones, 89% of them detected once, and 0.9% sits in the top ten. Sequencing was carried out using peripheral blood. The clonotype was recovered from a man aged 18 to 35 with COVID-19, enrolled during active disease.

CDR3 in DNA: TGTGCCAGCAGCCCACCACTCGGACAGGGAGGGGGTAATGAGCAGTTCTTC. Its translation is CASSPPLGQGGGNEQFF. The chain links TRBV9 to TRBJ2-1; perhaps TRBD1 as D (8 bases). Germline CDR1 is SGDLS and CDR2 is YYNGEE. This CDR3 comprises 17 residues. With 4 bases removed from V and 7 bases from J, the gap between germline ends came to 24 bases.